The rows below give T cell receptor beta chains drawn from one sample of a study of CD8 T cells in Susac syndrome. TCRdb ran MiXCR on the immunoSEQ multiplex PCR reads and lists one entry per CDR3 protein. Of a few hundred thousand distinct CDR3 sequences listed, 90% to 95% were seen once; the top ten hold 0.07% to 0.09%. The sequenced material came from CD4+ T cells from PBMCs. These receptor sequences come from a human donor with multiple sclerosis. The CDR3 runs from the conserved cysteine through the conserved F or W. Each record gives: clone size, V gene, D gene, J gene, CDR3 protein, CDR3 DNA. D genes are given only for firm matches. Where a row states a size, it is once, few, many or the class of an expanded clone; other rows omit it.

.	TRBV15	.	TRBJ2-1	CATSRDWLFNNEQFF	TGTGCCACCAGCAGAGATTGGCTGTTCAACAATGAGCAGTTCTTC
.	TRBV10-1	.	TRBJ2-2	CASRLANTGELFF	TGCGCCAGCAGGCTAGCGAACACCGGGGAGCTGTTTTTT
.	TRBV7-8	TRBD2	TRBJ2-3	CASTSLSGGSTDTQYF	TGTGCCAGCACTTCCCTTAGCGGGGGGTCCACAGATACGCAGTATTTT
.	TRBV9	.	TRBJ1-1	CASSLQVGAEAFF	TGTGCCAGCAGCTTACAGGTGGGCGCTGAAGCTTTCTTT
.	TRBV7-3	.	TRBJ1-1	CASSLTADGNTEAFF	TGTGCCAGCAGCTTAACGGCGGACGGGAACACTGAAGCTTTCTTT
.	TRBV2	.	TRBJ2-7	CASDTSLTGEQYF	TGTGCCAGCGACACTAGCCTAACTGGAGAGCAGTACTTC
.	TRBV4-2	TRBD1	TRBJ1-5	CASSQSAQGGNQPQHF	TGTGCCAGCAGCCAATCAGCCCAGGGGGGAAATCAGCCCCAGCATTTT
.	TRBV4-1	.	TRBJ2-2	CASSQVGGRIRGELFF	TGCGCCAGCAGCCAAGTTGGGGGAAGGATCCGCGGGGAGCTGTTTTTT
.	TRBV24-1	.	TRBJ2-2	CATSDPRQPTGELFF	TGTGCCACCAGTGATCCGCGACAGCCAACCGGGGAGCTGTTTTTT
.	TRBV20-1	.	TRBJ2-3	CSARAPVTDTQYF	TGCAGTGCTAGAGCCCCAGTCACAGATACGCAGTATTTT
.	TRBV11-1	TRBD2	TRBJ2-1	CASSLEAGAQFF	TGTGCCAGCAGCTTAGAAGCGGGAGCACAGTTCTTC
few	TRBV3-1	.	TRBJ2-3	CASSQDPGPFTDTQYF	TGTGCCAGCAGCCAAGATCCGGGACCGTTCACAGATACGCAGTATTTT